This T cell receptor beta chain was captured by sequencing in a study of blood T cell repertoires in COVID-19. The overall study: Spain, Italy and the United States supplied samples that represented acute and convalescent COVID-19. T cells, B-cell-depleted T cells, or PBMCs supplied cDNA or gDNA.

In the original processing: Estimated nucleated cell counts came from reference gene primer amplification. The assay was immunoSEQ multiplex PCR, and TCRdb's table has in-frame clones only and misses some. V and J calls and clone size are those listed in that table; D and trimming were worked out from the DNA. The table has hundreds of thousands of clones, about 87% seen once. V lost 10 bases to trimming and J lost 6 bases; unmatched junction nucleotides: 8. Germline values: CDR1 ENHRY, CDR2 SYGVKD. This CDR3 has 12 amino acids. Seattle enrolled patients during active infection and tracked them longitudinally.

The sequence was collected from a woman aged 65 to 85 with COVID-19, enrolled during active disease. Sequencing was performed on peripheral blood. The genes are TRBV10-3 and TRBJ2-7, with 8 bases lining up with TRBD1. CDR3 loop: CATAGTGSEQYF. Written as DNA, the CDR3 is TGTGCCACCGCCGGGACAGGCTCCGAGCAGTACTTC.